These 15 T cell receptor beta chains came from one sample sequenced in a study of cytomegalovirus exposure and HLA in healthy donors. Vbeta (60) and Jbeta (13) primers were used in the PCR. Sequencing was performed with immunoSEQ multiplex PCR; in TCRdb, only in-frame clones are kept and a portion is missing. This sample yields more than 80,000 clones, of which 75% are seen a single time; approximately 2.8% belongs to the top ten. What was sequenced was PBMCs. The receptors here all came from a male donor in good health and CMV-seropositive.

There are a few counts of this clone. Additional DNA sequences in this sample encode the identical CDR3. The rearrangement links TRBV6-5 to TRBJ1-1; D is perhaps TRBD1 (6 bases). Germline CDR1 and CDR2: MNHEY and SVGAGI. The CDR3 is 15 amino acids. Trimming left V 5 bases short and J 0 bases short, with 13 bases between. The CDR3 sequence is CASSRGGGMNTEAFF. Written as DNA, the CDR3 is TGTGCCAGCAGTAGGGGAGGGGGGATGAACACTGAAGCTTTCTTT.

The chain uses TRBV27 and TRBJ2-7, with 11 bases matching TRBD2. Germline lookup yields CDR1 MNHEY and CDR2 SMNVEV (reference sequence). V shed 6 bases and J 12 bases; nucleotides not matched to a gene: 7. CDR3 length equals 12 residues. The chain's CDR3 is CASSPTSGVRYF. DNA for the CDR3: TGTGCCAGCAGCCCGACTAGCGGGGTTAGGTACTTC.

As DNA, the CDR3 is TGTGCCCTTAGACGGGGGGTTGGTAATTCACCCCTCCACTTT. Its translation is CALRRGVGNSPLHF. The chain links TRBV7-2 to TRBJ1-6; D is possibly TRBD1 (5 bases). This CDR3 comprises 14 residues. V was cut by 11 bases and J by 6 bases, with 17 bases left in between. Germline lookup yields CDR1 SGHTA and CDR2 FQGNSA.

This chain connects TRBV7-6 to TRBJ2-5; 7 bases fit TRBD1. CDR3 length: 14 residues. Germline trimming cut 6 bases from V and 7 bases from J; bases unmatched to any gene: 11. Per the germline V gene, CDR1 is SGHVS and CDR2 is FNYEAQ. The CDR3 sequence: CASRAGGGAGTQYF. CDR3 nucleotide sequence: TGTGCCAGCAGAGCAGGGGGTGGGGCCGGGACCCAGTACTTC.

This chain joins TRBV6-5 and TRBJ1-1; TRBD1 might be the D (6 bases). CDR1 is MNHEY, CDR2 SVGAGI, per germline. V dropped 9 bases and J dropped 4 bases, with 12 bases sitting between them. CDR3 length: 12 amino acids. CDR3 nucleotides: TGTGCCAGTGGACAGAGGGGCACTGAAGCTTTCTTT. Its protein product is CASGQRGTEAFF.

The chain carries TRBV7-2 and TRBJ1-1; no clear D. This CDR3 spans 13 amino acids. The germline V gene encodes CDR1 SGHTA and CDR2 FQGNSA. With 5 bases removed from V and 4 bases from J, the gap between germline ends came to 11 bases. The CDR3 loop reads CASSVRDATEAFF. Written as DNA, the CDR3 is TGTGCCAGCAGCGTACGAGATGCCACTGAAGCTTTCTTT.

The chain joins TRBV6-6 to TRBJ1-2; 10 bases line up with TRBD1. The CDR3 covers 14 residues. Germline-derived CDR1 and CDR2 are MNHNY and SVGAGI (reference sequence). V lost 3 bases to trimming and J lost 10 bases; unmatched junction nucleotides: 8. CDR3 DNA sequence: TGTGCCAGCAGTTATCATAGACAGGGGGCGGACTACACCTTC. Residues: CASSYHRQGADYTF.

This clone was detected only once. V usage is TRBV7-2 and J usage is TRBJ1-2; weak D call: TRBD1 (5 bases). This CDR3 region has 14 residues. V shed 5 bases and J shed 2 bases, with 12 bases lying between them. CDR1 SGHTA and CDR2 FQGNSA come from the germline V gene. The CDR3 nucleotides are TGTGCCAGCAGCCCGCAGGGAGGGAACTATGGCTACACCTTC. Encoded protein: CASSPQGGNYGYTF.

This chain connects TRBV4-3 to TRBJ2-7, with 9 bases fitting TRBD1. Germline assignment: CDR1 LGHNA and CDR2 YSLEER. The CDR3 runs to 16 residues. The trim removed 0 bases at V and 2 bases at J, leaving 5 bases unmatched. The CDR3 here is CASSQEGTGRAYEQYF. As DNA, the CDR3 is TGCGCCAGCAGCCAAGAGGGGACAGGGAGGGCCTACGAGCAGTACTTC.

In DNA, the CDR3 is TGTGCCAGCAGCTCCGCAGAGGGTGACTTTAGCTACACCTTC. It yields the protein CASSSAEGDFSYTF. The chain joins TRBV7-2 to TRBJ1-2; D is undetermined. The germline V gene encodes CDR1 SGHTA and CDR2 FQGNSA. The V gene lost 4 bases and the J gene lost 9 bases, with 18 bases spanning the gap. The CDR3 length is 14 residues.

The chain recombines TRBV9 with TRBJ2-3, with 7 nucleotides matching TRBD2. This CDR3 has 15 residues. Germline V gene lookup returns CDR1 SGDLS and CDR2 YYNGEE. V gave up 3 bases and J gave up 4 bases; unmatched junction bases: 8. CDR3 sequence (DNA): TGTGCCAGCAGCGGTCGGACTAGTGCGGCAGATACGCAGTATTTT. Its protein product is CASSGRTSAADTQYF.

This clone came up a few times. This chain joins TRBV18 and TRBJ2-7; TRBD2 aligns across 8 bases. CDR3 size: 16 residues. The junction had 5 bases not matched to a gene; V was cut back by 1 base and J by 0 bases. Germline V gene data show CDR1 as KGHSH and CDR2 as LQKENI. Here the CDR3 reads CASSPLAGPSSYEQYF. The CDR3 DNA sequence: TGTGCCAGCTCACCACTAGCGGGGCCTAGCTCCTACGAGCAGTACTTC.

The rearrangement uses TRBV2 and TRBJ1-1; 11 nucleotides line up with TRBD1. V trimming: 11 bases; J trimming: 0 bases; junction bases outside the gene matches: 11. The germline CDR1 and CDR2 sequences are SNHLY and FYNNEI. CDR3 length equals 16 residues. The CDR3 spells CAGARTGGLVNTEAFF. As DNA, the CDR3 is TGTGCCGGTGCCCGGACAGGGGGCTTAGTGAACACTGAAGCTTTCTTT. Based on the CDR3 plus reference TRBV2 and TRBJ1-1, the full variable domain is EPEVTQTPSHQVTQMGQEVILRCVPISNHLYFYWYRQILGQKVEFLVSFYNNEISEKSEIFDDQFSVERPDGSNFTLKIRSTKLEDSAMYFCAGARTGGLVNTEAFFGQGTRLTVV.

The DNA for the CDR3 is TGTGCCAGTAGTTCTCAAGACAGGGGACTAGCCAAAAACATTCAGTACTTC. Translation gives CASSSQDRGLAKNIQYF. The chain has TRBV19 and TRBJ2-4; 8 nucleotides agree with TRBD1. CDR3 length equals 17 residues. Germline CDR1 and CDR2: LNHDA and SQIVND (reference sequence). J was trimmed by 0 bases and V by 5 bases; bases with no gene match: 9.

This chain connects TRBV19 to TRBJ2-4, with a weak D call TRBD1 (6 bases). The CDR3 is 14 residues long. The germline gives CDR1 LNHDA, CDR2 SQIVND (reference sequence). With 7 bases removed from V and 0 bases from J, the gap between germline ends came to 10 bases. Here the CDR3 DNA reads TGTGCCAGTATTGACAGGCTAGCCAAAAACATTCAGTACTTC. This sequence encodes CASIDRLAKNIQYF.